Each of the 10 T cell receptor beta chains below was sequenced from the same sample in a study of blood T cell repertoires in COVID-19. TCRdb's copy holds only in-frame clones and misses some; the assay was immunoSEQ multiplex PCR. Here the sample spans under 200,000 clones, over 75% being singletons. Input material: PBMCs or T cells enriched from blood (not recorded which). These receptors all stem from a woman between 45 and 65 years old who had recovered from COVID-19.

This rearrangement joins TRBV5-4 to TRBJ2-5; 10 bases are shared with TRBD1. Unmatched junction bases numbered 6, after V lost 4 bases and J lost 0 bases. CDR1 and CDR2 from the germline V gene are SGHNT and YYREEE (reference sequence). This CDR3 comprises 16 residues. The CDR3: CASSPGGTGDQETQYF. The CDR3 bases are TGTGCCAGCAGCCCGGGGGGGACAGGGGACCAAGAGACCCAGTACTTC.

The V call is TRBV19, the J call TRBJ2-1, with a weak D call TRBD2 (7 bases). The CDR3 loop spans 16 amino acids. V shed 2 bases and J shed 4 bases, with 15 bases lying between them. The germline V gene encodes CDR1 LNHDA and CDR2 SQIVND (reference sequence). The CDR3 is CASSILAGQGYNEQFF. The CDR3 nucleotides read TGTGCCAGTAGTATATTAGCGGGTCAGGGGTACAATGAGCAGTTCTTC.

This chain connects TRBV2 to TRBJ1-2; D is uncertain. The CDR3 covers 14 residues. Germline assignment: CDR1 SNHLY and CDR2 FYNNEI. The V and J ends lost 4 bases and 0 bases respectively, with 9 bases between them. The CDR3 region is CASSGKTANYGYTF. Written as DNA, the CDR3 is TGTGCCAGCAGTGGCAAAACAGCTAACTATGGCTACACCTTC.

The rearrangement joins TRBV9 to TRBJ2-5; 13 nucleotides match TRBD2. V shed 6 bases and J 2 bases; nucleotides not matched to a gene: 10. The germline V gene encodes CDR1 SGDLS and CDR2 YYNGEE. This CDR3 spans 17 amino acids. CDR3 residues: CASTSGGTSGAQETQYF. CDR3 nucleotides: TGTGCCAGCACCTCCGGGGGGACTAGCGGGGCACAAGAGACCCAGTACTTC.

The V gene is TRBV5-1, the J gene TRBJ2-3; 9 bases align to TRBD1. Trimming removed 3 bases from V and 0 bases from J; junction bases left unmatched: 14. The CDR3 is 19 residues long. Germline V gives CDR1 SGHRS, CDR2 YFSETQ. CDR3 region: CASSYVPGTGSSSTDTQYF. The CDR3 DNA is TGCGCCAGCAGCTATGTTCCCGGGACAGGGAGTTCCAGCACAGATACGCAGTATTTT.

The chain uses TRBV29-1 and TRBJ2-7; D might be TRBD2 (7 bases). The CDR3 runs 13 residues. The germline V gene has CDR1 SQVTM and CDR2 ANQGSEA. Trimming took 5 bases from V and 2 from J, leaving 13 bases between them. In nucleotides, the CDR3 is TGCAGCGTTAGGGAGGGGGGCACCTACGAGCAGTACTTC. Its protein product is CSVREGGTYEQYF.

The J gene is TRBJ1-1, the V gene TRBV5-1; the match to TRBD1 covers 8 bases. With V trimmed by 2 bases and J by 1 base, 7 bases remained unmatched. The germline V gene has CDR1 SGHRS and CDR2 YFSETQ. The CDR3 contains 16 residues. The CDR3 coding sequence is TGCGCCAGCAGCTTTATTCAGGGGGCCCCGAACACTGAAGCTTTCTTT. Translated, it gives CASSFIQGAPNTEAFF.

This clone was seen just once. This chain connects TRBV7-2 to TRBJ1-1; the D is unclear. The germline CDR1 and CDR2 sequences are SGHTA and FQGNSA. The V end lost 5 bases, the J end lost 8 bases, and 18 bases lay between the germline ends. CDR3 length equals 14 residues. The CDR3 here is CASSQLGWSIEAFF. The CDR3 region has the DNA TGTGCCAGCAGCCAACTAGGCTGGAGTATAGAAGCTTTCTTT.

The gene calls are TRBV7-2 and TRBJ2-7; TRBD1 matches 8 bases. CDR1 is SGHTA and CDR2 is FQGNSA in the germline V gene. The CDR3 loop spans 15 amino acids. J lost 3 bases, V lost 2 bases, and 6 bases had no gene match. The CDR3 bases are TGTGCCAGCAGCTTACGTTGGACAGGGCTCTACGAGCAGTACTTC. Protein: CASSLRWTGLYEQYF.

This chain uses TRBV11-3 with TRBJ2-5; 7 bases are shared with TRBD1. Germline V CDR1 and CDR2: SGHNT, YENEEA. The V and J ends lost 1 base and 2 bases, in that order; junction bases with no gene match: 13. The CDR3 is made up of 18 amino acids. DNA for the CDR3: TGTGCCAGCAGCTTAGCCGATACCGGGACAGCCTTACAAGAGACCCAGTACTTC. Protein: CASSLADTGTALQETQYF.